This T cell receptor (beta chain) comes out of a study of blood T cell repertoires in COVID-19. CDR1 is SGHTA, CDR2 FQGNSA, per germline. Losses at the gene ends were 5 bases for V and 2 bases for J; bases not matched to a gene: 5. CDR3 length: 14 residues. Assay used: immunoSEQ multiplex PCR; TCRdb lists only in-frame clones, some missing. The table records about 240,000 clones, around 85% of them present only once. This TCR was recovered from a man between 60 and 70 years old with acute or convalescent COVID-19. V gene TRBV7-2 combines with J gene TRBJ2-7; 8 bases match TRBD1. Sequenced sample: peripheral blood. In DNA form, the CDR3 reads TGTGCCAGCAGCCTGATGGACAGGGCCTACGAGCAGTACTTC. Translating it yields CASSLMDRAYEQYF.